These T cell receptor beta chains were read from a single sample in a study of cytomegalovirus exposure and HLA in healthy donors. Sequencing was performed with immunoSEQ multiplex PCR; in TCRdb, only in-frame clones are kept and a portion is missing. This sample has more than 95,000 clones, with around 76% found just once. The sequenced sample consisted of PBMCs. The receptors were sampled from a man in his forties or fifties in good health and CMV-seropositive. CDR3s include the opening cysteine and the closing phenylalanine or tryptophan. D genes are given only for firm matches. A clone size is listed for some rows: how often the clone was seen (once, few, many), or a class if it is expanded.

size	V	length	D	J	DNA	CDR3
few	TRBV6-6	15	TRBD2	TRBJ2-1	TGTGCCAGCACCCACACCACTAGCGGGGGGGATGAGCAGTTCTTC	CASTHTTSGGDEQFF
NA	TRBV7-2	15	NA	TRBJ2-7	TGTGCCAGCAGCCCACCCGGGACTGGTTCCTACGAGCAGTACTTC	CASSPPGTGSYEQYF
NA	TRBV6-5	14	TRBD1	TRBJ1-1	TGTGCCAGCAGTGGATGGACAGGGAACACTGAAGCTTTCTTT	CASSGWTGNTEAFF
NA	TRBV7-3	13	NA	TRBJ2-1	TGTGCCAGCAGCTTAGGCACTAGCAGGCCGCAGTTCTTC	CASSLGTSRPQFF
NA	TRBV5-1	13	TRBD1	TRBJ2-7	TGCGCCAGTCATGACAGGGGGTTAAGCGAGCAGTACTTC	CASHDRGLSEQYF
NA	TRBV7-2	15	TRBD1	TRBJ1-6	TGTGCCAGCAGCCCCCGACAGGGAAAAGCTTCACCCCTCCACTTT	CASSPRQGKASPLHF
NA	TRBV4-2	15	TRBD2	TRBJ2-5	TGTGCCAGCAGCCAGCCGGGACTAGCGGAAGAGACCCAGTACTTC	CASSQPGLAEETQYF
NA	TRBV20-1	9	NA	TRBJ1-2	TGCAGTGCCGGCTATGGCTACACCTTC	CSAGYGYTF
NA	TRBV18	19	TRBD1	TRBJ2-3	TGTGCCAGCTCCTCGGGACAGGGCCTGACCCGAACACAGGCAGATACGCAGTATTTT	CASSSGQGLTRTQADTQYF
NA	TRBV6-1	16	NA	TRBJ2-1	TGTGCCAGCAGTGGCCTCGCGGGTGAGGCGTACAATGAGCAGTTCTTC	CASSGLAGEAYNEQFF
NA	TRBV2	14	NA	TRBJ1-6	TGTGCCAGCAGACGGGGTCCTTATAATTCACCCCTCCACTTT	CASRRGPYNSPLHF
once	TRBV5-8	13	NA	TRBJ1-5	TGTGCCAGCAGCTTGGTCGGGAACCAGCCCCAGCATTTT	CASSLVGNQPQHF
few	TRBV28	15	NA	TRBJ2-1	TGTGCCAGCAGTCCCCCTAGGCCCGCTCCCCTCGAGCAGTTCTTC	CASSPPRPAPLEQFF
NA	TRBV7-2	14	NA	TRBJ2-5	TGTGCCAGCAGCATCCGTGGGGAGCAAGAGACCCAGTACTTC	CASSIRGEQETQYF
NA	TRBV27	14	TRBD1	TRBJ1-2	TGTGCCAGCAGTTTAGCAGGGGGTTTCTATGGCCACACCTTC	CASSLAGGFYGHTF
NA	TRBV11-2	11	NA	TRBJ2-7	TGTGCCAGCAGCTTGCACTCCGAGCAGTACTTC	CASSLHSEQYF
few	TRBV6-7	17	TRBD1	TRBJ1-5	TGTGCCAGCAGTTACTCTTGGGACAGAGATAGCAATCAGCCCCAGCATTTT	CASSYSWDRDSNQPQHF
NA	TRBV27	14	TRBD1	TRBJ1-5	TGTGCCAGCAGGGACGGGGACAGGGTTCAGCCCCAGCATTTT	CASRDGDRVQPQHF
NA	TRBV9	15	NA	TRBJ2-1	TGTGCCAGCAGCCCCCGGGACTGGACCTACAATGAGCAGTTCTTC	CASSPRDWTYNEQFF
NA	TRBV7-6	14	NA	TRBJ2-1	TGTGCCAGCAGCTTAGGTGGGTGGGAGAATGAGCAGTTCTTC	CASSLGGWENEQFF
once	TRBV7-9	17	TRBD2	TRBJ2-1	TGTGCCAGCAGCTTTGGCCCGCGACGGGGGGGAAACAATGAGCAGTTCTTC	CASSFGPRRGGNNEQFF
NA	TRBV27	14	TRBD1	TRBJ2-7	TGTGCCAGCAGTTACGACAGGGGGGGGTGGGAGCAGTACTTC	CASSYDRGGWEQYF
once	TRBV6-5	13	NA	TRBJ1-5	TGTGCCAGCAGAGGACAGAGAGATCAGCCCCAGCATTTT	CASRGQRDQPQHF
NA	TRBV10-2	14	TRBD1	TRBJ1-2	TGCGCCAGCAGTGCACTGGGACAGGGAAGAGTCTACACCTTC	CASSALGQGRVYTF
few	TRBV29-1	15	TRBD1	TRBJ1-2	TGCAGCGCCTTAGCTGGGGACAGGGGTAACTATGGCTACACCTTC	CSALAGDRGNYGYTF
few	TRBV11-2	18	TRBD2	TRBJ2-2	TGTGCCAGCAGCTTAGCGCTAGCGGGAGGAACGAACACCGGGGAGCTGTTTTTT	CASSLALAGGTNTGELFF
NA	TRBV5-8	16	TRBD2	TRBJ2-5	TGTGCCAGCAGCTTGGGACTAACGGGAGGCCCAGAGACCCAGTACTTC	CASSLGLTGGPETQYF
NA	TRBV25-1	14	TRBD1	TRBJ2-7	TGTGCCAGCAGTTGGGGGACAGGGGCTAGGGAGCAGTACTTC	CASSWGTGAREQYF
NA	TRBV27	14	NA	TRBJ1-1	TGTGCCAGCAGTTCAACGCAAGGGACAAGCGGAGCTTTCTTT	CASSSTQGTSGAFF
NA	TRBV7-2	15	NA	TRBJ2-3	TGTGCCAGCAGCTTAAGGGACTTCCGCACAGATACGCAGTATTTT	CASSLRDFRTDTQYF
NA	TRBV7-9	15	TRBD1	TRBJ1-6	TGTGCCAGCAGCTCCGGACAGGACTATAATTCACCCCTCCACTTT	CASSSGQDYNSPLHF
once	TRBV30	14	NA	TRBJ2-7	TGTGCCTGGAGCGCGGGACAGTTAGACTGCGAGCAGTACTTC	CAWSAGQLDCEQYF
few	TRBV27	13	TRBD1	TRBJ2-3	TGTGCCAGTAGGACAGGGGCAGTAGATACGCAGTATTTT	CASRTGAVDTQYF
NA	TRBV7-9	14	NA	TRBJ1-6	TGTGCCAGCAGCTTGGGACTAAGGAATTCACCCCTCCACTTT	CASSLGLRNSPLHF
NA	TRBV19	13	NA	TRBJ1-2	TGTGCCAGTAGTTTGGGGCCCGACTATGGCTACACCTTC	CASSLGPDYGYTF
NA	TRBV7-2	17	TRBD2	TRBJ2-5	TGTGCCAGCAGCTCCATCGGGAGGGTAGCGGCACAAGAGACCCAGTACTTC	CASSSIGRVAAQETQYF
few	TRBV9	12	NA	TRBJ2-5	TGTGCCAGCAGCGGGGGGGTCGGGGAGCAGTACTTC	CASSGGVGEQYF
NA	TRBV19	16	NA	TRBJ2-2	TGTGCCAGCCGACCTTGGAACAGCCCAATCGGCGGGGAGCTGTTTTTT	CASRPWNSPIGGELFF
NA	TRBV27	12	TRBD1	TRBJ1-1	TGTGCCAGCAGGACAGGGTGGGCTGAAGCTTTCTTT	CASRTGWAEAFF
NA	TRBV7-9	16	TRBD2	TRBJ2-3	TGTTCCAGCAGCTTAGACGGGGGGGGGAGCACAGATACGCAGTATTTT	CSSSLDGGGSTDTQYF
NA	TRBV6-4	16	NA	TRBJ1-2	TGTGCCAGCTACGGCAAAACAGGACGGCGTGGCTATGGCTACACCTTC	CASYGKTGRRGYGYTF
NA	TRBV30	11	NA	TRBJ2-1	TGTGCCTGGGCCGAGTGGAATGAGCAGTTCTTC	CAWAEWNEQFF
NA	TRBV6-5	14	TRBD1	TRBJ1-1	TGTGCCAGCAGTGAACAGGGGGCTCGGACTGAAGCTTTCTTT	CASSEQGARTEAFF
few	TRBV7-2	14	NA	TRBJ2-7	TGTGCCAGCAGCTTAGTGCAGGGGACCTACGAGCAGTACTTC	CASSLVQGTYEQYF
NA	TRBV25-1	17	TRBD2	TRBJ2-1	TGTGCCAGCAGTGACCATAACCTGATCCGGGGGGGCAATGAGCAGTTCTTC	CASSDHNLIRGGNEQFF
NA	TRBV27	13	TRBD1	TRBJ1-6	TGTGCCAGCGGGACAGCGATTAATTCACCCCTCCACTTT	CASGTAINSPLHF
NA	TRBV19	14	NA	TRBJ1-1	TGTGCCAGTAGTATCTGGGGCGCGAACACTGAAGCTTTCTTT	CASSIWGANTEAFF
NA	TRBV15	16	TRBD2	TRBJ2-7	TGTGCCACCAGCAGAGATTTAGCGGGACACGGCTACGAGCAGTACTTC	CATSRDLAGHGYEQYF
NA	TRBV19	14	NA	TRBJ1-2	TGTGCCAGTAATGCAGGGGCGCTGGGCTATGGCTACACCTTC	CASNAGALGYGYTF
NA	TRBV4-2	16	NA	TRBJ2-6	TGTGCCAGCAGCCAAGGCGGGGCGGTTGGGGCCAACGGCCTGACTTTC	CASSQGGAVGANGLTF
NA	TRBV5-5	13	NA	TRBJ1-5	TGTGCCAGCAGCTTGGCCGGGGGTCAGCCCCAGCATTTT	CASSLAGGQPQHF
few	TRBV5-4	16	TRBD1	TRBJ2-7	TGTGCCAGCAGCAGGCCCAAAAGCCCACAGGGGAACGAGCAGTACTTC	CASSRPKSPQGNEQYF